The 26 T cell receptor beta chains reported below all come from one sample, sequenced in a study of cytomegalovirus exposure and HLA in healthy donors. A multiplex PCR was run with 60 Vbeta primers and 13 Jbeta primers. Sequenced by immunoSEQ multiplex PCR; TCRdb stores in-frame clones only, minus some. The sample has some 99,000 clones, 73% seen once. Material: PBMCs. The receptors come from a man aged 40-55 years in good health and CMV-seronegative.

This CDR3 reads CASSLGTGDLGSTDTQYF. CDR3 coding DNA: TGCGCCAGCAGCCTCGGGACAGGCGACCTCGGGAGCACAGATACGCAGTATTTT. V is TRBV5-1 and J is TRBJ2-3; 8 positions agree with TRBD1. This CDR3 is built from 18 residues. The V and J ends lost 4 bases and 0 bases, in that order; junction bases with no gene match: 13. The germline V gene encodes CDR1 SGHRS and CDR2 YFSETQ.

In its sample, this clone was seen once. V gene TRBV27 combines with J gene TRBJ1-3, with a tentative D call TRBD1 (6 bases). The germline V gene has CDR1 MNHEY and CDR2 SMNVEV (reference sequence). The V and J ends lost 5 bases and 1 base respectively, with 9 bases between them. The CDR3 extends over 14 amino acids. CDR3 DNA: TGTGCCAGCAGTCAAGGGGGTTCTGGAAACACCATATATTTT. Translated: CASSQGGSGNTIYF.

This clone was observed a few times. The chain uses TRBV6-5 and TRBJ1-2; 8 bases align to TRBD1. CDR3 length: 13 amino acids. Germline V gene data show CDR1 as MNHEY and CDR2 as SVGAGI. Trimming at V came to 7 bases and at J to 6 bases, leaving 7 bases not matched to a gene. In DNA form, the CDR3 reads TGTGCCAGCATTAAACAGGGGGGCCATGGCTACACCTTC. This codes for CASIKQGGHGYTF.

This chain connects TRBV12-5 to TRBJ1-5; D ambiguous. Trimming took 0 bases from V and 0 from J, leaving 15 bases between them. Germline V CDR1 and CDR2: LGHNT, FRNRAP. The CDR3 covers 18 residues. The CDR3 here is CASGLVLGPTNSNQPQHF. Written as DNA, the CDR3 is TGTGCTAGTGGTTTGGTACTAGGGCCTACTAATAGCAATCAGCCCCAGCATTTT.

The CDR3 DNA sequence: TGTGCCAGCAGCTTACTAGCCAGGCAAGATGAGCAGTTCTTC. Residues: CASSLLARQDEQFF. This chain joins TRBV7-9 and TRBJ2-1; perhaps TRBD2 as D (5 bases). Germline CDR1 and CDR2: SEHNR and FQNEAQ (reference sequence). The CDR3 sequence is 14 residues long. The ends were cut back, 2 bases at V and 8 bases at J, with 13 bases in the middle.

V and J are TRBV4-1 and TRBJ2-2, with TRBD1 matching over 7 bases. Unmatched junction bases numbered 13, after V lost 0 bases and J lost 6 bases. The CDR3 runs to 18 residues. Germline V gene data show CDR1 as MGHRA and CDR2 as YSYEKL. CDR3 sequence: CASSQDTFAGGLSGELFF. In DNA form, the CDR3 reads TGCGCCAGCAGCCAAGATACTTTCGCAGGGGGTCTTTCCGGGGAGCTGTTTTTT.

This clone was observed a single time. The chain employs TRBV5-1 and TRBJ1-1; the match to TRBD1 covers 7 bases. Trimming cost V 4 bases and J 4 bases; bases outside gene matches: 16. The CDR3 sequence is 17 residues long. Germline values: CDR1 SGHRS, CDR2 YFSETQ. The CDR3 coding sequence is TGCGCCAGCAGCCCCACGAGGCAGGGGGTCGGAGGCACTGAAGCTTTCTTT. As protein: CASSPTRQGVGGTEAFF. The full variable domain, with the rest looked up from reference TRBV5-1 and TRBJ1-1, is KAGVTQTPRYLIKTRGQQVTLSCSPISGHRSVSWYQQTPGQGLQFLFEYFSETQRNKGNFPGRFSGRQFSNSRSEMNVSTLELGDSALYLCASSPTRQGVGGTEAFFGQGTRLTVV.

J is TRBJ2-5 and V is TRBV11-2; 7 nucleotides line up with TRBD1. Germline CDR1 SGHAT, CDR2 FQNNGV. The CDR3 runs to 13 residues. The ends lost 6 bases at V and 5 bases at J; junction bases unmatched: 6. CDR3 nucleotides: TGTGCCAGCAGTCAGACAGGGTTTGAGACCCAGTACTTC. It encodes CASSQTGFETQYF.

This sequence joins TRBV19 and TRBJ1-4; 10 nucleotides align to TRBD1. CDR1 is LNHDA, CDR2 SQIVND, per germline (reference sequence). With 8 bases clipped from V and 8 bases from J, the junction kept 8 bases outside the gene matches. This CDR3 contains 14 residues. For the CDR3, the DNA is TGTGCCAGTGCCGGACAGGGGGTTTTGGAAAAACTGTTTTTT. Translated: CASAGQGVLEKLFF. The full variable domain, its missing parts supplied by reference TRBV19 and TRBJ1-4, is DGGITQSPKYLFRKEGQNVTLSCEQNLNHDAMYWYRQDPGQGLRLIYYSQIVNDFQKGDIAEGYSVSREKKESFPLTVTSAQKNPTAFYLCASAGQGVLEKLFFGSGTQLSVL.

The CDR3 reads CASSQDGQGTKTQYF. The DNA for the CDR3 is TGCGCCAGCAGCCAAGATGGACAGGGGACGAAGACCCAGTACTTC. The gene calls are TRBV4-1 and TRBJ2-5, with 9 bases matching TRBD1. In germline, CDR1 is MGHRA, CDR2 YSYEKL. This CDR3 is built from 15 residues. Losses at the gene ends were 0 bases for V and 6 bases for J; bases not matched to a gene: 5.

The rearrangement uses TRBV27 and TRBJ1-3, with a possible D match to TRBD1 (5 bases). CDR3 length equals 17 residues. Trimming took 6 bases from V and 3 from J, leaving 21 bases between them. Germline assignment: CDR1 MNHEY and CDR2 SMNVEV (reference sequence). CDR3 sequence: CASSPRSGRTLGNTIYF. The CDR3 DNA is TGTGCCAGCAGCCCCCGGTCGGGCAGGACACTTGGAAACACCATATATTTT.

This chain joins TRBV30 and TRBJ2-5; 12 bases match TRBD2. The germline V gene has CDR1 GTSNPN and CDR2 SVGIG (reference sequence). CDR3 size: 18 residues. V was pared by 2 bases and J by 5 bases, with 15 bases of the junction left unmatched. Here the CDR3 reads CAWSPGGLAGGPTETQYF. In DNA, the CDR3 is TGTGCCTGGAGTCCCGGCGGGCTAGCGGGGGGGCCTACGGAGACCCAGTACTTC.

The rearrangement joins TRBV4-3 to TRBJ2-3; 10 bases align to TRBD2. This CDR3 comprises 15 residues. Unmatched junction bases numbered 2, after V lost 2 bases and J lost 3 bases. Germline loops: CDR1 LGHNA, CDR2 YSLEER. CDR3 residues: CASSQTSGETDTQYF. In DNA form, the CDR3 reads TGCGCCAGCAGCCAAACTAGCGGGGAAACAGATACGCAGTATTTT.

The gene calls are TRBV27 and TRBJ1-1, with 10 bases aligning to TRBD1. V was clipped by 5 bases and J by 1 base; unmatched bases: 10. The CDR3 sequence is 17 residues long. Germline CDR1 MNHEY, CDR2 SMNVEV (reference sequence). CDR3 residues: CASSLGTGAPWNTEAFF. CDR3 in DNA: TGTGCCAGCAGTCTCGGGACAGGGGCCCCCTGGAACACTGAAGCTTTCTTT.

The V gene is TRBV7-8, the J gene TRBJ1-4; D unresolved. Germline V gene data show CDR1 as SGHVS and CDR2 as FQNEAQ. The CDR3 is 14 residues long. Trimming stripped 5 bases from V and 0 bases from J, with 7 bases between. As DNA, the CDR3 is TGTGCCAGCAGCCTGGAGACAACTAATGAAAAACTGTTTTTT. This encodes CASSLETTNEKLFF.

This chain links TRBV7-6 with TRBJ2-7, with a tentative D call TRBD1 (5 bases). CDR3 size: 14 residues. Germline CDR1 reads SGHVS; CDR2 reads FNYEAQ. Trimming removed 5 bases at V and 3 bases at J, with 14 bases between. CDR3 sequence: CASSLGDSSYEQYF. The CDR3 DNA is TGTGCCAGCAGCCTCGGAGACAGCAGCTACGAGCAGTACTTC.

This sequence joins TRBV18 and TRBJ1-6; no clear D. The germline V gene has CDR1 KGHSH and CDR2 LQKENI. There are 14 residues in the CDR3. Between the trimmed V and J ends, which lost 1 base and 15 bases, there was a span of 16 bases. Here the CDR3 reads CASSPLVRGDVLHF. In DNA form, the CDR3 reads TGTGCCAGCTCACCACTCGTCCGCGGGGATGTCCTCCACTTT.

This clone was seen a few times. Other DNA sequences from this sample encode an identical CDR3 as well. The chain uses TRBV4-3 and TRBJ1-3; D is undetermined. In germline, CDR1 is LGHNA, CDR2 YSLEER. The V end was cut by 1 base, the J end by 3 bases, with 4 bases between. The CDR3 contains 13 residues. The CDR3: CASSQVRGNTIYF. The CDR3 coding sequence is TGCGCCAGCAGCCAAGTTCGTGGAAACACCATATATTTT.

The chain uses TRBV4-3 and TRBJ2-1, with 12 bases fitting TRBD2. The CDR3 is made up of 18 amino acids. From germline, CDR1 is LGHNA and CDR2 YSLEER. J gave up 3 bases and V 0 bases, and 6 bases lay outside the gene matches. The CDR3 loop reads CASSQDALAGGFYNEQFF. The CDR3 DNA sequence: TGCGCCAGCAGCCAAGATGCGCTAGCGGGGGGGTTCTACAATGAGCAGTTCTTC.

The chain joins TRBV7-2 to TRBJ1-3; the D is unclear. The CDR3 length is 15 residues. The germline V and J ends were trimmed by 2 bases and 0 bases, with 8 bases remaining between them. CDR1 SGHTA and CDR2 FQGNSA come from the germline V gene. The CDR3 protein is CASSLQASSGNTIYF. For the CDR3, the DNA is TGTGCCAGCAGCTTACAGGCCAGCTCTGGAAACACCATATATTTT.

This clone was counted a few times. CDR3 region: CASRQGIRSPLHF. DNA of the CDR3: TGTGCCAGTCGACAGGGAATACGATCACCCCTCCACTTT. V usage is TRBV18 and J usage is TRBJ1-6; 7 positions match TRBD1. The CDR3 runs to 13 residues. CDR1 is KGHSH, CDR2 LQKENI, per germline. V was clipped by 9 bases and J by 10 bases; unmatched bases: 9. The complete variable domain, with remaining parts taken from reference TRBV18 and TRBJ1-6, reads NAGVMQNPRHLVRRRGQEARLRCSPMKGHSHVYWYRQLPEEGLKFMVYLQKENIIDESGMPKERFSAEFPKEGPSILRIQQVVRGDSAAYFCASRQGIRSPLHFGNGTRLTVT.

For the CDR3, the DNA is TGTGCCAGCACCGCTTGGGCGGGAGGGGCAGATACGCAGTATTTT. Residues: CASTAWAGGADTQYF. This chain links TRBV7-9 with TRBJ2-3; TRBD2 matches at 9 bases. From germline, CDR1 is SEHNR and CDR2 FQNEAQ (reference sequence). CDR3 length equals 15 residues. Unmatched junction bases numbered 9, after V lost 7 bases and J lost 4 bases.

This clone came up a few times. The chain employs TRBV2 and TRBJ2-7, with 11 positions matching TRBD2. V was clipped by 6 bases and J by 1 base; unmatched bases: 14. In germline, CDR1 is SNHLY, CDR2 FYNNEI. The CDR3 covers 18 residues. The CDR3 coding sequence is TGTGCCAGCAGCCGCGGGACTAGCGGTGGGGGGCAGTCCTACGAGCAGTACTTC. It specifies CASSRGTSGGGQSYEQYF.

CDR3 loop: CASSQDRTSGVKTQYF. DNA for the CDR3: TGCGCCAGCAGCCAAGATCGGACTAGCGGGGTGAAGACCCAGTACTTC. The rearrangement links TRBV4-1 to TRBJ2-5; TRBD2 matches at 12 bases. Trimming cost V 0 bases and J 6 bases; bases outside gene matches: 5. This CDR3 contains 16 residues. The germline CDR1 and CDR2 sequences are MGHRA and YSYEKL.

CDR3 bases: TGTGCCAGCAGCTTGGGTGGGAGCCCAACCTACGAGCAGTACTTC. It yields the protein CASSLGGSPTYEQYF. The chain joins TRBV5-4 to TRBJ2-7; D possibly corresponds to TRBD2 (5 bases). The CDR3 is 15 residues long. Germline assignment: CDR1 SGHNT and CDR2 YYREEE (reference sequence). Trimming took off 0 bases at V and 2 bases at J, with 12 bases between the two ends.

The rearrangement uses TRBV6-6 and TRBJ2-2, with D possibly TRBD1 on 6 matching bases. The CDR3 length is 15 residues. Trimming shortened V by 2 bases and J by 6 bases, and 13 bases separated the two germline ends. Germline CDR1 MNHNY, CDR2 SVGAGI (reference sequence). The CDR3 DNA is TGTGCCAGCAGTTACGGGACAAAGTCGGCCGGGGAGCTGTTTTTT. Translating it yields CASSYGTKSAGELFF.